This paragraph reports one T cell receptor beta chain. Its antigen target is currently unknown. Base qualities were left out, and no much larger clone turns up one base away. This sample is part of a study of human T cells and chemical hapten exposure listed by TCRdb under 2021. At the level of the whole study: For sensitization, 2% DPC in acetone was applied to a roughly 2 cm by roughly 2 cm area of upper inner arm skin. Throughout the approximately 24-week study period, patients were also given weekly therapeutic DPC doses on the scalp. Patch testing was performed on the upper back with Finn chambers containing 0.01% DPC, and the patch tests were scored after 6 days according to International Contact Dermatitis Research Group standards. The mostly female patient cohort included alopecia areata with under or over 50% scalp involvement, alopecia totalis and alopecia universalis. Libraries were combined into a pool for sequencing, and differences in TCR yield between samples came mainly from small differences in library volumes within the pool. The study tracked peripheral blood TCR repertoire changes in vivo during primary and secondary sensitization to the hapten diphenylcyclopropenone (DPC) in alopecia patients. Blood samples were taken from patients before sensitization (week 0) and then at 2, 6 and about 24 weeks after DPC sensitization. About 30 alopecia patients provided blood for TCR sequencing at one to four time points (pre-sensitization, 2, 6 and 24 weeks).

The time point label corresponds to: patch test 1, 2 weeks after DPC sensitization. What the treatment or condition label conveys for this sample: therapeutic diphenylcyclopropenone sensitization with weekly scalp DPC. Blood at each patch-test visit was drawn before the patch test was applied. Patients were considered eligible if aged 18 to 70, diagnosed with alopecia and deemed suitable for DPC therapy, and patients were excluded if pregnant. Total RNA was isolated from unfractionated whole blood collected in Tempus Blood RNA tubes. CDR1 LGHNA and CDR2 YNFKEQ are derived from the germline V gene. Trimming at the junction amounts to 6 bases on V and 3 bases on J, and the germline ends lie 21 bases apart. From its cysteine to its phenylalanine, the CDR3 spans 17 amino acids. Here the CDR3 DNA is all that survives: 51 bases in frame from base 1. Libraries were prepared through RACE. The instrument was a NextSeq 500. During library preparation, unique molecular identifiers were attached to individual cDNA molecules so that TCRs could be counted quantitatively and reproducibly. From each blood RNA sample, both TCR alpha and TCR beta chains were sequenced. The paper's data handling went like this. A median of about 100,000 TCRs per sample was observed, with a range of about 23,224 to 690,600. V, J and CDR3 annotation of the TCR reads was performed with the Decombinator software suite. For the PS versus PT1 abundance plots, all samples were subsampled to the same number of TCRs (28,000). TCRs were defined as expanded if absent before sensitization and observed at least eight times at the 2-week time point. TCRdb applied fastp at Q25 and MiXCR to the public reads, then kept only in-frame beta chains. Rows are combined by CDR3 protein, so each entry shows the most common genes and DNA. Clone size and V and J calls follow TCRdb, not the original study. The sample yields tens of thousands of distinct CDR3 sequences; about 31% were counted once. Jointly, the top ten make up 8.9% of the sample.

On the study overall, not on this receptor specifically: Patch test score correlated positively with the number of PT1 expanded TCRs, reaching significance at thresholds 8, 16 and 32 but not at 4. Repeated subsampling changed both the strength of the expansion versus patch-test correlation and the threshold at which the correlation became significant. DPC sensitization did not change how many TCRs were above 1 in 1000 frequency, and no evidence was found of alterations in global repertoire structure. Significantly more large CDR3 similarity clusters were formed by expanded TCRs than by pre-sensitization or healthy control sets, consistent with antigen-driven responses. Alopecia, a presumed autoimmune disease, was present in all patients, so the immune response of the patients might differ from that of healthy individuals.

The sample consisted of whole blood, taken in connection with sensitization to the hapten diphenylcyclopropenone (DPC). This clonotype was obtained from a man aged 35 to 55 with alopecia areata. Some clones in this sample may be carry-over from other donors' samples. The sequence is built from TRBV4-2 and TRBJ2-1; a weak D assignment points to TRBD2 (6 bases agree). The CDR3 region reads CASSHEAVGSLYNEQFF. The nucleotides read TGTGCCAGCAGTCATGAGGCGGTCGGGAGTCTCTACAATGAGCAGTTCTTC.